This TCR beta chain derives from a study of OX40 agonist ivuxolimab in advanced cancers. Turning to the study itself: At doses from 0.01 to 10 mg/kg, patients were given intravenous ivuxolimab every 2 weeks. General study points: CD8+ T cells showed, on average, more clonal expansion than CD4+ cells.

Trimming pared 6 bases from V and 5 bases from J, leaving 9 bases between. CDR1 is SNHLY, CDR2 FYNNEI, per germline. The CDR3 loop spans 12 amino acids. Autoimmune disease history or systemic immunosuppression led to patients being barred. This table comes from immunoSEQ multiplex PCR, and its TCRdb copy is limited to in-frame clones, with some not included. The sample lists tens of thousands of clones, 88% seen once, with roughly 3.4% in the top ten. This clone has a single count. The target antigen is unknown. The chain employs TRBV2 and TRBJ2-3; D not resolved. Sequences were derived from CD4+ or CD8+ T cells sorted from blood, sampled in a trial of the OX40 agonist ivuxolimab. The receptor's source is an adult with an advanced solid tumor such as melanoma, head and neck, liver or kidney cancer. The CDR3 bases are TGTGCCAGCAGCATGGTTTTAGATACGCAGTATTTT. As protein: CASSMVLDTQYF.